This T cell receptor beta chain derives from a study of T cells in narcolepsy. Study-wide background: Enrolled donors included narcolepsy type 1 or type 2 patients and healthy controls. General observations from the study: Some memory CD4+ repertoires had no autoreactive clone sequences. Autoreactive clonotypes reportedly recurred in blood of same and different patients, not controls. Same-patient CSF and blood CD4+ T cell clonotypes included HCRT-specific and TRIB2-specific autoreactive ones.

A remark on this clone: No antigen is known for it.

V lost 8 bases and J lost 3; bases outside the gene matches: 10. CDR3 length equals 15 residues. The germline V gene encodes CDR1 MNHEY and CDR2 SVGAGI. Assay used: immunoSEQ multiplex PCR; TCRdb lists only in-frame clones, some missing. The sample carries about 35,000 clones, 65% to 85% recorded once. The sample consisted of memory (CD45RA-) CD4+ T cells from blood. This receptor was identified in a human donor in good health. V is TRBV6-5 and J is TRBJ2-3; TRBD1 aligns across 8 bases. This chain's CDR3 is CASHDDRGGTDTQYF. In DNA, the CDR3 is TGTGCCAGCCATGATGACAGGGGCGGAACAGATACGCAGTATTTT.